Included here is one T cell receptor (beta chain) sequence, with context. The antigen is unknown. From germline, CDR1 is KGHDR and CDR2 SFDVKD. V lost 9 bases and J lost 3; bases outside the gene matches: 2. The CDR3 sequence is 13 residues long. This record comes from a study of identical twins. Overall study results and limits: Beta clonotypes that were abundant in cord blood contained fewer insertions, a pattern absent from memory repertoires.

TCRdb fed the 5' RACE reads into MiXCR, producing one record per CDR3 protein. This table holds roughly 1,500,000 distinct CDR3 sequences, about 31% found once. The J gene is TRBJ2-1, the V gene TRBV24-1; TRBD1 matches 9 bases. This TCR derives from a newborn girl in good health. Material for sequencing was cord blood. Written as DNA, the CDR3 is TGTGCCACCGGGACAGGGCTCTACAATGAGCAGTTCTTC. Translating it yields CATGTGLYNEQFF.